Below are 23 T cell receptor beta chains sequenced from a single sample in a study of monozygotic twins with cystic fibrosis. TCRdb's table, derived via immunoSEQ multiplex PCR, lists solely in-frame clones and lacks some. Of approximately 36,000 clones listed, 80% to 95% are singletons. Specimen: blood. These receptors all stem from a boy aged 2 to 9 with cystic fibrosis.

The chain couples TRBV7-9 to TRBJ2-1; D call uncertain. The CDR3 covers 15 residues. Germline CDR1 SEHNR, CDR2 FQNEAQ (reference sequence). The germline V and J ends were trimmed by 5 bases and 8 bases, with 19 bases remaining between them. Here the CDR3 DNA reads TGTGCCAGCAGCCTCACCCGAGACCCTAAGGATGAGCAGTTCTTC. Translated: CASSLTRDPKDEQFF.

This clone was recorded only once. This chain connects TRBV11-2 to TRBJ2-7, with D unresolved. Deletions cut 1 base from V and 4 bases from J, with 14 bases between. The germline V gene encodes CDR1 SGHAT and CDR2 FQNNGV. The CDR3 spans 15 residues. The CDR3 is CASSLASYWLYEQYF. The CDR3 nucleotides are TGTGCCAGCAGCTTAGCTTCATACTGGTTATACGAGCAGTACTTC.

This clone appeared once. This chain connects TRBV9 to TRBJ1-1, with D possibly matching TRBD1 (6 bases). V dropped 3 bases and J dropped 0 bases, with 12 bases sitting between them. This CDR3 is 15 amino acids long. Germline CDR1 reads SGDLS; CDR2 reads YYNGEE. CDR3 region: CASSAFTGLNTEAFF. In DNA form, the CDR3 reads TGTGCCAGCAGCGCATTTACAGGGCTGAACACTGAAGCTTTCTTT.

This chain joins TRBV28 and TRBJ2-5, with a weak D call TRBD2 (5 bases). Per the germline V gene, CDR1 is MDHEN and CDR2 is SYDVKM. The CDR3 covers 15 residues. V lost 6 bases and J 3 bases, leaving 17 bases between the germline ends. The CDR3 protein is CASSPLVEVKETQYF. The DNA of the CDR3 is TGTGCCAGCAGCCCTCTAGTGGAGGTAAAAGAGACCCAGTACTTC.

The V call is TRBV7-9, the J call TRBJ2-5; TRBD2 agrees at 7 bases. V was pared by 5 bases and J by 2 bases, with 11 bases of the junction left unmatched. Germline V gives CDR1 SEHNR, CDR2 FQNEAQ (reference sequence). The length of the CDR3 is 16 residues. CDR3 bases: TGTGCCAGCAGCCCAACGCTACCGGGGGGACAAGAGACCCAGTACTTC. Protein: CASSPTLPGGQETQYF. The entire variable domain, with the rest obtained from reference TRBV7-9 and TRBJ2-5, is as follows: DTGVSQNPRHKITKRGQNVTFRCDPISEHNRLYWYRQTLGQGPEFLTYFQNEAQLEKSRLLSDRFSAERPKGSFSTLEIQRTEQGDSAMYLCASSPTLPGGQETQYFGPGTRLLVL.

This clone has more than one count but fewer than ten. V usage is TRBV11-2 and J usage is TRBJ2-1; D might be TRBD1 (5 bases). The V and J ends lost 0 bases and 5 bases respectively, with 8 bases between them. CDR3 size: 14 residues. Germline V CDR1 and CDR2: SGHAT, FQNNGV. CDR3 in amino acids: CASSLDGANNEQFF. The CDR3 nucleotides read TGTGCCAGCAGCTTAGATGGGGCTAACAATGAGCAGTTCTTC.

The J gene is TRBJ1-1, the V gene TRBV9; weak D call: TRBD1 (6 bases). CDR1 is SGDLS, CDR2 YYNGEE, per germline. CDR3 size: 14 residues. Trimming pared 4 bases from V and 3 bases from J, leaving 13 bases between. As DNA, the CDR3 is TGTGCCAGCAGCCCCACAGGGTCGGACACTGAAGCTTTCTTT. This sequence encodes CASSPTGSDTEAFF.

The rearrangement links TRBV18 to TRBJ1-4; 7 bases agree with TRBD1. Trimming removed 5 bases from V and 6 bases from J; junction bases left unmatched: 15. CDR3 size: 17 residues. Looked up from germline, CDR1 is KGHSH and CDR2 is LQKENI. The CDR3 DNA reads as TGTGCCAGCTCAGCACGCGACAGGGTGGTCGGGTATGAAAAACTGTTTTTT. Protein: CASSARDRVVGYEKLFF.

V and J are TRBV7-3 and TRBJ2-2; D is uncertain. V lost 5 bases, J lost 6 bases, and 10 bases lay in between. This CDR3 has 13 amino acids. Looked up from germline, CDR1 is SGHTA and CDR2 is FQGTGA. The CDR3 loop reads CASSPWESGELFF. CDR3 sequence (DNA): TGTGCCAGCAGCCCGTGGGAATCCGGGGAGCTGTTTTTT.

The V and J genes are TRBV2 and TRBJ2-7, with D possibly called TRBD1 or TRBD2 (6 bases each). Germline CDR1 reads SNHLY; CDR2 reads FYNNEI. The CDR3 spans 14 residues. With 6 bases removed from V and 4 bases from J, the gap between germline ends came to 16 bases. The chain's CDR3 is CASSAGWGAYEQYF. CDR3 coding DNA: TGTGCCAGCAGCGCCGGATGGGGGGCATACGAGCAGTACTTC.

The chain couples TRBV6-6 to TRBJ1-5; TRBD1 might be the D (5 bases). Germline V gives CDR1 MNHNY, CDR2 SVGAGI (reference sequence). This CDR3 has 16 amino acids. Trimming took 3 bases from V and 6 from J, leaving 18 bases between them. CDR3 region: CASSYQEYGGGQPQHF. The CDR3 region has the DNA TGTGCCAGCAGTTATCAAGAGTACGGGGGAGGTCAGCCCCAGCATTTT.

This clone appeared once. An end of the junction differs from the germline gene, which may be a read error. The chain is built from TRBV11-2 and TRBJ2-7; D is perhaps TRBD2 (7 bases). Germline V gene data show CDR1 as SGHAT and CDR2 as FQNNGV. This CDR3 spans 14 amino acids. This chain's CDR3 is CASRLGGGKYEQYF. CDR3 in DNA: TGTGCCAGCAGGTTAGGGGGAGGGAAGTACGAGCAGTACTTC.

The CDR3 loop is CASGRRYEQYF. The CDR3, as DNA: TGTGCCAGCGGGAGGAGGTACGAGCAGTACTTC. The chain couples TRBV7-2 to TRBJ2-7; possibly TRBD2 for D (6 bases). Germline loops: CDR1 SGHTA, CDR2 FQGNSA. V lost 8 bases, J lost 4 bases, and 9 bases lay in between. This CDR3 contains 11 residues.

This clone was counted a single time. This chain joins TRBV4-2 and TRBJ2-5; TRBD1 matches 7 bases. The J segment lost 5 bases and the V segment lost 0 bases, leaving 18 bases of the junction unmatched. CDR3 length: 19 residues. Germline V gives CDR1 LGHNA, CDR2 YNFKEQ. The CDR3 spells CASSQEGRGGAVRRETQYF. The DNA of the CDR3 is TGTGCCAGCAGCCAAGAGGGGCGAGGGGGCGCGGTACGGCGGGAGACCCAGTACTTC.

CDR3 coding DNA: TGCGCCAGCAATGATGGGTATCTCACAGATACGCAGTATTTT. It is translated as CASNDGYLTDTQYF. V and J are TRBV10-1 and TRBJ2-3, with no clear D. Trimming pared 7 bases from V and 2 bases from J, leaving 13 bases between. Per the germline V gene, CDR1 is WNHNN and CDR2 is SYGVQD (reference sequence). The length of the CDR3 is 14 residues.

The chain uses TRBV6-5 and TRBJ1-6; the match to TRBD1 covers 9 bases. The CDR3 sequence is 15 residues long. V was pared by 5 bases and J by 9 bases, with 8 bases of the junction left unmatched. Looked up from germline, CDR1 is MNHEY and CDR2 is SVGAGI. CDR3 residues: CASSSSGQGGSPLHF. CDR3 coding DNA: TGTGCCAGCAGTAGCTCGGGACAGGGTGGTTCACCCCTCCACTTT.

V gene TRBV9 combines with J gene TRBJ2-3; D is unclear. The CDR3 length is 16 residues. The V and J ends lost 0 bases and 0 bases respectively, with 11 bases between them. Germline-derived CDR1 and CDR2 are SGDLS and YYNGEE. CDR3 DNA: TGTGCCAGCAGCGTAGAGGCAGGCCCTAGCACAGATACGCAGTATTTT. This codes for CASSVEAGPSTDTQYF.

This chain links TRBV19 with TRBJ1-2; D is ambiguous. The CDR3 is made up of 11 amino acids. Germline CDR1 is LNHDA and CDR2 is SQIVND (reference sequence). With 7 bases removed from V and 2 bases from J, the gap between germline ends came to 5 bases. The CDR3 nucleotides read TGTGCCAGTAACGACAACTATGGCTACACCTTC. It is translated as CASNDNYGYTF.

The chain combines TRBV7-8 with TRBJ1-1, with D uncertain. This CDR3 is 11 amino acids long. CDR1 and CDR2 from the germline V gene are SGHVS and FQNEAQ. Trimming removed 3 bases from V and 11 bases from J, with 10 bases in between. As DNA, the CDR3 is TGTGCCAGCAGCTTGATGGGTTGGGCTTTCTTT. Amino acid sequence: CASSLMGWAFF.

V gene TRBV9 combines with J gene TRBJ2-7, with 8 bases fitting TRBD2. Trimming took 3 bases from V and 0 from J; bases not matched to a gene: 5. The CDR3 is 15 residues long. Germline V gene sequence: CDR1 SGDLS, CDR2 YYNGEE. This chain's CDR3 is CASSAPGGSSYEQYF. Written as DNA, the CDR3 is TGTGCCAGCAGCGCCCCGGGAGGGTCCTCCTACGAGCAGTACTTC.

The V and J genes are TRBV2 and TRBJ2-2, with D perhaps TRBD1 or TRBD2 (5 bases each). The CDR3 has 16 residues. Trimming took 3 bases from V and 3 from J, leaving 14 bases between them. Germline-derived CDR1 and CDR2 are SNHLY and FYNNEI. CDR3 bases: TGTGCCAGCAGTGACTGGGGACGTCGTTACACCGGGGAGCTGTTTTTT. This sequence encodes CASSDWGRRYTGELFF.

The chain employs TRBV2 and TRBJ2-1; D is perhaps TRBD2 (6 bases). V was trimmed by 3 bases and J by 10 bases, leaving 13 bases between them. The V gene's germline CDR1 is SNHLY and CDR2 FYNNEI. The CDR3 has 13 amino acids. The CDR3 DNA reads TGTGCCAGCAGTGACGGACTGGGAGGAGAGCAGTTCTTC. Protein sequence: CASSDGLGGEQFF.

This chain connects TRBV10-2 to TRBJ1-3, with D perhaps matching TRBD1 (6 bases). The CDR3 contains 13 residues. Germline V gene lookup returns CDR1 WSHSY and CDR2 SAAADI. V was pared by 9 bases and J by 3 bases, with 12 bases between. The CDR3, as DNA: TGCGCCAGTAGGACAGCCGGTGGAAACACCATATATTTT. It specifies CASRTAGGNTIYF.